This T cell receptor beta chain was found in a study of human T cells and chemical hapten exposure. The overall study: Readings were taken at 6 days from patch tests that had applied 0.01% DPC to the upper back. Study results and caveats: Relative to controls, expanded TCRs formed significantly more large CDR3 similarity clusters. Counts of expanded TCRs at PT1 were positively correlated with patch test score.

Unique molecular identifiers were attached to individual cDNA molecules during library preparation. Each CDR3 protein gets one entry after TCRdb re-called the RACE reads with MiXCR. The sample holds about 380,000 distinct CDR3 sequences, roughly 6.3% seen once. The CDR3 spans 15 residues. Germline loops: CDR1 SGHDN, CDR2 FVKESK. The V end was cut by 1 base, the J end by 2 bases, with 9 bases between. Time point specified: patch test 2, 6 weeks after DPC sensitization. Treatment: therapeutic diphenylcyclopropenone sensitization with weekly scalp DPC. Regarding this clonotype: Its antigen is still unknown.

The clonotype originates from a young woman with alopecia areata. Some clones in this sample may be carry-over from other donors' samples. The V gene is TRBV14, the J gene TRBJ2-1; weak D call: TRBD1 (5 bases). Specimen: whole blood, collected in connection with sensitization to the hapten diphenylcyclopropenone (DPC). CDR3 coding DNA: TGTGCCAGCAGCCAAGGGGGCAGGGCCTACAATGAGCAGTTCTTC. This codes for CASSQGGRAYNEQFF.